Listed below are T cell receptor beta chains from one sample, sequenced in a study of regulatory T cells in long-lasting Graves disease. TCRdb recomputed calls from the multiplex PCR reads with MiXCR, one row per CDR3 protein. This table holds approximately 440,000 distinct CDR3 sequences, roughly a quarter found once. This sample comprised peripheral blood mononuclear cells (PBMCs), obtained when the disease was refractory, from a patient treated with antithyroid drugs. The receptor set was obtained from a female donor with Graves disease. Both conserved end residues are part of each CDR3. Each record gives: clone size, V gene, J gene, D gene, CDR3 DNA, CDR3 protein. D genes are given only for firm matches. Where a row states a size, it is once, few, many or the class of an expanded clone; other rows omit it.

abundance: many
v_gene: TRBV11-2
j_gene: TRBJ2-7
d_gene: TRBD2
CDR3nt: TGTGCCAGCAGCCTAACGGGGACTAGCGGGATGTCTGCCTACGAGCAGTACTTC
CDR3aa: CASSLTGTSGMSAYEQYF

abundance: .
v_gene: TRBV18
j_gene: TRBJ1-5
d_gene: TRBD1
CDR3nt: TGTGCCAGCTCAGACAGGGGGCCGGGCAATCAGCCCCAGCATTTT
CDR3aa: CASSDRGPGNQPQHF

abundance: .
v_gene: TRBV4-2
j_gene: TRBJ1-1
d_gene: .
CDR3nt: TGTGCCAGCAGCCAAGAGTCAGGGATGAACACTGAAGCTTTCTTT
CDR3aa: CASSQESGMNTEAFF

abundance: .
v_gene: TRBV6-9
j_gene: TRBJ2-4
d_gene: TRBD2
CDR3nt: TGTGCCAGCAGTTATAGAGCGGGGTCCAAAAACATTCAGTACTTC
CDR3aa: CASSYRAGSKNIQYF

abundance: many
v_gene: TRBV12-3/TRBV12-4
j_gene: TRBJ2-7
d_gene: .
CDR3nt: TGTGCCACCTCGATCGGTCCCTACGAGCAGTACTTC
CDR3aa: CATSIGPYEQYF

abundance: once
v_gene: TRBV6-2/TRBV6-3
j_gene: TRBJ2-6
d_gene: .
CDR3nt: TGTGCCAGCGAGCTTGACTCTGGGGCCAACGTCCTGACTTTC
CDR3aa: CASELDSGANVLTF

abundance: .
v_gene: TRBV6-5
j_gene: TRBJ1-1
d_gene: TRBD1
CDR3nt: TGTGCCAGCAGTTACGGACAGGGTTACACTGAAGCTTTCTTT
CDR3aa: CASSYGQGYTEAFF

abundance: .
v_gene: TRBV2
j_gene: TRBJ2-2
d_gene: .
CDR3nt: TGTGCCCAGCGGCGCGAGAACACCGGGGAGCTGTTTTTT
CDR3aa: CAQRRENTGELFF

abundance: .
v_gene: TRBV11-2
j_gene: TRBJ1-1
d_gene: .
CDR3nt: TGTGCCAGCAGCCCATGGGGGGGGGAGGGAACTGAAGCTTTCTTT
CDR3aa: CASSPWGGEGTEAFF

abundance: .
v_gene: TRBV10-3
j_gene: TRBJ2-7
d_gene: TRBD1
CDR3nt: TGTGCCATCAGTGACCCCAGAGGACAGGCGAGCGAGCAGTACTTC
CDR3aa: CAISDPRGQASEQYF

abundance: many
v_gene: TRBV20-1
j_gene: TRBJ2-5
d_gene: .
CDR3nt: TGCAGTGCTGTAATGGGGAACCAAGAGACCCAGTACTTC
CDR3aa: CSAVMGNQETQYF

abundance: .
v_gene: TRBV11-3
j_gene: TRBJ2-2
d_gene: TRBD2
CDR3nt: TGTGCCAGCAGCCCAAGACGGCGGACTAGCGGGAACACCGGGGAGCTGTTTTTT
CDR3aa: CASSPRRRTSGNTGELFF

abundance: many
v_gene: TRBV28
j_gene: TRBJ2-1
d_gene: TRBD2
CDR3nt: TGTGCCAGCAGCGGGGTAGCGGGAGGGGATGAGCAGTTCTTC
CDR3aa: CASSGVAGGDEQFF

abundance: few
v_gene: TRBV7-9
j_gene: TRBJ1-2
d_gene: TRBD1
CDR3nt: TGTGCCAGCAGCTTCCCGAGGACAGGGGTGAATGACTATGGCTACACCTTC
CDR3aa: CASSFPRTGVNDYGYTF

abundance: few
v_gene: TRBV6-5
j_gene: TRBJ1-2
d_gene: TRBD1
CDR3nt: TGTGCCAGCAGTTACGGAGGGGGACTCCAGGGGGGATATGGCTACACCTTC
CDR3aa: CASSYGGGLQGGYGYTF

abundance: many
v_gene: TRBV28
j_gene: TRBJ1-2
d_gene: .
CDR3nt: TGTGCCAGCAGACGGGGGGGGGCTAACTATGGCTACACCTTC
CDR3aa: CASRRGGANYGYTF

abundance: many
v_gene: TRBV12-3/TRBV12-4
j_gene: TRBJ2-5
d_gene: .
CDR3nt: TGTGCCAGCAGTTTAGATACGGCGTTGCAAGAGACCCAGTACTTC
CDR3aa: CASSLDTALQETQYF

abundance: few
v_gene: TRBV28
j_gene: TRBJ1-2
d_gene: TRBD1
CDR3nt: TGTGCCAGCAGTTTATACAGGGGGCGCCTTAGTGGCTACACCTTC
CDR3aa: CASSLYRGRLSGYTF

abundance: few
v_gene: TRBV7-9
j_gene: TRBJ2-7
d_gene: .
CDR3nt: TGTGCCAGCACCTCAAGAGGGCTAGCAGGAAGCTCCTACGAGCAGTACTTC
CDR3aa: CASTSRGLAGSSYEQYF

abundance: .
v_gene: TRBV19
j_gene: TRBJ1-2
d_gene: .
CDR3nt: TGTGCCAGTAGTTCCAGGGGAGGGGCAAACAACTATGGCTACACCTTC
CDR3aa: CASSSRGGANNYGYTF

abundance: .
v_gene: TRBV20-1
j_gene: TRBJ2-5
d_gene: .
CDR3nt: TGCAGTGCTAGCGCGGAGGGAAACCTTCAAGAGACCCAGTACTTC
CDR3aa: CSASAEGNLQETQYF

abundance: .
v_gene: TRBV6-1
j_gene: TRBJ2-7
d_gene: TRBD2
CDR3nt: TGTGCCAGCAGCTACACTACCTCTCGCGGGAGCCACGAGCAGTACTTC
CDR3aa: CASSYTTSRGSHEQYF

abundance: many
v_gene: TRBV12-3/TRBV12-4
j_gene: TRBJ1-2
d_gene: .
CDR3nt: TGTGCCAGCAGCGCCGCGTACTATGGCTACACCTTC
CDR3aa: CASSAAYYGYTF

abundance: many
v_gene: TRBV7-8
j_gene: TRBJ1-1
d_gene: TRBD1
CDR3nt: TGTGCCAGCAGCCGGACAGGGTATAGGGACACTGAAGCTTTCTTT
CDR3aa: CASSRTGYRDTEAFF

abundance: .
v_gene: TRBV4-3
j_gene: TRBJ1-5
d_gene: .
CDR3nt: TGCGCCAGCAGCCAAGATGTCAGGGATGATCAGCCCCAGCATTTT
CDR3aa: CASSQDVRDDQPQHF

abundance: .
v_gene: TRBV7-2
j_gene: TRBJ2-3
d_gene: .
CDR3nt: TGTGCCAGCAGCTTAATCGGGAGAGTAGATACGCAGTATTTT
CDR3aa: CASSLIGRVDTQYF

abundance: few
v_gene: TRBV15
j_gene: TRBJ1-1
d_gene: TRBD1
CDR3nt: TGTGCCACCAGCAGAGAGCCCCCAGGGGGCTTAAGGAACACTGAAGCTTTCTTT
CDR3aa: CATSREPPGGLRNTEAFF

abundance: .
v_gene: TRBV6-1
j_gene: TRBJ2-3
d_gene: .
CDR3nt: TGTGCCAGCAGCCAGAACACAGATACGCAGTATTTT
CDR3aa: CASSQNTDTQYF

abundance: many
v_gene: TRBV6-1
j_gene: TRBJ2-7
d_gene: TRBD1
CDR3nt: TGTGCCAGCAGCCCGGACAGGTTCGAGCAGTACTTC
CDR3aa: CASSPDRFEQYF

abundance: few
v_gene: TRBV19
j_gene: TRBJ1-5
d_gene: TRBD1
CDR3nt: TGTGCCAGTAGTGCAGAGATTGGACAGGGCCGACAGCCCCAGCATTTT
CDR3aa: CASSAEIGQGRQPQHF

abundance: .
v_gene: TRBV10-3
j_gene: TRBJ1-1
d_gene: .
CDR3nt: TGTGCCATCAGCGATGGGCAGAGGACTACTGAAGCTTTCTTT
CDR3aa: CAISDGQRTTEAFF

abundance: few
v_gene: TRBV19
j_gene: TRBJ1-6
d_gene: TRBD1
CDR3nt: TGTGCCAGTGGGTTGCAGGGGGCTTCACCCCTCCACTTT
CDR3aa: CASGLQGASPLHF

abundance: .
v_gene: TRBV7-9
j_gene: TRBJ2-5
d_gene: TRBD1
CDR3nt: TGTGCCAGCAGCTTAACCGGGACAGTTGAGACCCAGTACTTC
CDR3aa: CASSLTGTVETQYF

abundance: .
v_gene: TRBV20-1
j_gene: TRBJ2-5
d_gene: TRBD2
CDR3nt: TGCAGTGCTAGGGTTTTAGCTAGCGGGAGGTGGAAGACCCAGTACTTC
CDR3aa: CSARVLASGRWKTQYF

abundance: few
v_gene: TRBV30
j_gene: TRBJ2-7
d_gene: .
CDR3nt: TGTGCCTGGAGTCGACAGGTCGCCTACGAGCAGTACTTC
CDR3aa: CAWSRQVAYEQYF

abundance: few
v_gene: TRBV5-1
j_gene: TRBJ2-7
d_gene: TRBD1
CDR3nt: TGCGCCAGCAGCTCGTCCGGGACAGGGGGCTACGAGCAGTACTTC
CDR3aa: CASSSSGTGGYEQYF

abundance: .
v_gene: TRBV20-1
j_gene: TRBJ1-2
d_gene: .
CDR3nt: TGCAGTGCTAGAGACATCAGGGGTGACTATGGCTACACCTTC
CDR3aa: CSARDIRGDYGYTF

abundance: .
v_gene: TRBV7-3
j_gene: TRBJ2-6
d_gene: .
CDR3nt: TGTGCCAGCAGCTTTATCAGGGGTGCCTACTCTGGGGCCAACGTCCTGACTTTC
CDR3aa: CASSFIRGAYSGANVLTF

abundance: few
v_gene: TRBV19
j_gene: TRBJ1-2
d_gene: .
CDR3nt: TGTGCCAGTCGAATTGGGACGACCTCCTATGGCTACACCTTC
CDR3aa: CASRIGTTSYGYTF

abundance: .
v_gene: TRBV20-1
j_gene: TRBJ2-2
d_gene: TRBD2
CDR3nt: TGCAGTGCTAGTTCCCCAGGGACTAGCGGATCCACCGGGGAGCTGTTTTTT
CDR3aa: CSASSPGTSGSTGELFF

abundance: few
v_gene: TRBV7-9
j_gene: TRBJ2-1
d_gene: TRBD2
CDR3nt: TGTGCCAGCAGTCCACGAACCACCCTGGGACTAGCGGGGGTGACCTCCTACAATGAGCAGTTCTTC
CDR3aa: CASSPRTTLGLAGVTSYNEQFF

abundance: .
v_gene: TRBV19
j_gene: TRBJ2-7
d_gene: .
CDR3nt: TGTGCCAGTAGTATGGTAGGTAGCGGACGCTACGAGCAGTACTTC
CDR3aa: CASSMVGSGRYEQYF

abundance: .
v_gene: TRBV5-1
j_gene: TRBJ2-7
d_gene: .
CDR3nt: TGCGCCAGCAGCTTGGATGGGGCAGGGCGCGAGCAGTACTTC
CDR3aa: CASSLDGAGREQYF

abundance: .
v_gene: TRBV6-9
j_gene: TRBJ2-6
d_gene: .
CDR3nt: TGTGCCAGCAGTTACTTCGGCAGGCTCTACTCTGGGGCCAACGTCCTGACTTTC
CDR3aa: CASSYFGRLYSGANVLTF

abundance: .
v_gene: TRBV6-1
j_gene: TRBJ2-2
d_gene: TRBD2
CDR3nt: TGTGCCAGCACCAGGACTAGCGGAACCGGGGAGCTGTTTTTT
CDR3aa: CASTRTSGTGELFF

abundance: many
v_gene: TRBV18
j_gene: TRBJ1-4
d_gene: .
CDR3nt: TGTGCCAGCTCACCATCGCACAGGGATGCTGAAAAACTGTTTTTT
CDR3aa: CASSPSHRDAEKLFF

abundance: .
v_gene: TRBV3-1
j_gene: TRBJ2-5
d_gene: TRBD2
CDR3nt: TGTGCCAGCAGCCAAGGTGGACTAGCCCCGCAAGAGACCCAGTACTTC
CDR3aa: CASSQGGLAPQETQYF

abundance: .
v_gene: TRBV12-3/TRBV12-4
j_gene: TRBJ2-7
d_gene: TRBD1
CDR3nt: TGTGCCAGCAGTTTAGGGCCAGGGGGCGCCTACGAGCAGTACTTC
CDR3aa: CASSLGPGGAYEQYF

abundance: many
v_gene: TRBV12-3/TRBV12-4
j_gene: TRBJ1-5
d_gene: .
CDR3nt: TGTGCCAGCAGCACTAATCAGGGAGTAGGCAATCAGCCCCAGCATTTT
CDR3aa: CASSTNQGVGNQPQHF

abundance: .
v_gene: TRBV29-1
j_gene: TRBJ1-1
d_gene: TRBD1
CDR3nt: TGCAGCGTGGTAGGACAGGGGGGGAACACTGAAGCTTTCTTT
CDR3aa: CSVVGQGGNTEAFF

abundance: .
v_gene: TRBV4-1
j_gene: TRBJ1-2
d_gene: .
CDR3nt: TGCGCCAGCAGCCAAGAGTACGCGGCAAACTATGGCTACACCTTC
CDR3aa: CASSQEYAANYGYTF

abundance: many
v_gene: TRBV3-1
j_gene: TRBJ2-2
d_gene: .
CDR3nt: TGTGCCAGCAGCCAGGGCGGGGAGCTGTTTTTT
CDR3aa: CASSQGGELFF